This TCR beta chain comes out of a study of T cell responses to AZD1222 COVID-19 vaccine. TCRdb's table, derived via immunoSEQ multiplex PCR, lists solely in-frame clones and lacks some. This table has about 180,000 clones, approximately 91% appearing once. CDR1 and CDR2 from the germline V gene are MDHEN and SYDVKM. The CDR3 covers 13 residues. V was trimmed by 3 bases and J by 3 bases, leaving 6 bases between them. The TCR sequence derives from an adult who received the AZD1222 COVID-19 vaccine. V is TRBV28 and J is TRBJ1-3, with a possible D match to TRBD1 (5 bases). Here the sequenced sample was peripheral blood, taken 28 days after the second AZD1222 dose. CDR3 in DNA: TGTGCCAGCAGTTTGGGGGGTGGAAACACCATATATTTT. Its protein is CASSLGGGNTIYF.